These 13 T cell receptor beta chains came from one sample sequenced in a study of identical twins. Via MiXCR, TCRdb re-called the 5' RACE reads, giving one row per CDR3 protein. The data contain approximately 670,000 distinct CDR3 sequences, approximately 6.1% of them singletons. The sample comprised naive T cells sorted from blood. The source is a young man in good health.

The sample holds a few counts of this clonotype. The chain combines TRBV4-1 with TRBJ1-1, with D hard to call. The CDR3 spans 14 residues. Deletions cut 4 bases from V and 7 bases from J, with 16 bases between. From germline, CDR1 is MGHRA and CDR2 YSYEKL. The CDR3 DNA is TGCGCCAGCAGCCCCCGGACGGGAGCGTATGAAGCTTTCTTT. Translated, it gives CASSPRTGAYEAFF.

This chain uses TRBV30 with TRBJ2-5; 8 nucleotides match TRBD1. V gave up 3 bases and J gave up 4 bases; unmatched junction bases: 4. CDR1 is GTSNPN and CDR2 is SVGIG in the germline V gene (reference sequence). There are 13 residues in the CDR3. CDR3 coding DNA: TGTGCCTGGAGAGGACAGGGAGGAGAGACCCAGTACTTC. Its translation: CAWRGQGGETQYF.

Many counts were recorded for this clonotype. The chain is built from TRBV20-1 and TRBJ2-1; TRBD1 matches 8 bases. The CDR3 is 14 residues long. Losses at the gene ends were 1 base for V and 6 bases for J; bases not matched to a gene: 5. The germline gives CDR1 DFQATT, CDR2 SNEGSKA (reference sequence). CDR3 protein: CSARVYRGFNEQFF. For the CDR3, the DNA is TGCAGTGCTAGAGTTTACAGGGGGTTCAATGAGCAGTTCTTC.

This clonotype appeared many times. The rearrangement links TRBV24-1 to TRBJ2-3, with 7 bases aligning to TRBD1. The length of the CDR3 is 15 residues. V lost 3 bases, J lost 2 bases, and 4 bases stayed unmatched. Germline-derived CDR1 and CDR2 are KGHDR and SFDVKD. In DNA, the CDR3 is TGTGCCACCAGTGATGGACAGGTCTTCACAGATACGCAGTATTTT. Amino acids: CATSDGQVFTDTQYF.

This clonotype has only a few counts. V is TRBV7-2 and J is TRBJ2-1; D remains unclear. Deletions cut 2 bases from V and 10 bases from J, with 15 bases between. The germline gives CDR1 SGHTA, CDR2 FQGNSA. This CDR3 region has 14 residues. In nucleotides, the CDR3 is TGTGCCAGCAGCTTACTCTCCTCGGGTGGGGAGCAGTTCTTC. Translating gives CASSLLSSGGEQFF.

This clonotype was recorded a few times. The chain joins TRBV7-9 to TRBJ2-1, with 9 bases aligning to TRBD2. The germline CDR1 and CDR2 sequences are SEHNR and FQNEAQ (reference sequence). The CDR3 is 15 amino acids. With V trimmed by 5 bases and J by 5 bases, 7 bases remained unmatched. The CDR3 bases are TGTGCCAGCAGCCAACATAGCGGGAGTAACAATGAGCAGTTCTTC. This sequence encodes CASSQHSGSNNEQFF.

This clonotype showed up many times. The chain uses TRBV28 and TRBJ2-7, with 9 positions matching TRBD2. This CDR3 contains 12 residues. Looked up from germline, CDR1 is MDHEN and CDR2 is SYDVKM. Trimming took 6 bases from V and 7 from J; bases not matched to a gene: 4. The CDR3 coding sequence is TGTGCCAGCAGATTACTAGCGGGTGAGCAGTACTTC. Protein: CASRLLAGEQYF.

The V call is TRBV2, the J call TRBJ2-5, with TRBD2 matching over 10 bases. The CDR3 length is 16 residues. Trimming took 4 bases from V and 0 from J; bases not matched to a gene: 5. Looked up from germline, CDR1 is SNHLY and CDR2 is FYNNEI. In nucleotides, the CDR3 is TGTGCCAGCAGTGTCTGGCTAGCGGGAGACCAAGAGACCCAGTACTTC. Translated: CASSVWLAGDQETQYF.

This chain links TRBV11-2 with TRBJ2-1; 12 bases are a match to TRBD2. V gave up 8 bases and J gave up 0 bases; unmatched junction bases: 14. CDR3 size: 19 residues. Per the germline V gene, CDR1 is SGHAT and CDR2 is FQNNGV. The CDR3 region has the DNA TGTGCCAGCCTACAACTCGAAGTGACTAGCGGGAGCTCCTACAATGAGCAGTTCTTC. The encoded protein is CASLQLEVTSGSSYNEQFF.

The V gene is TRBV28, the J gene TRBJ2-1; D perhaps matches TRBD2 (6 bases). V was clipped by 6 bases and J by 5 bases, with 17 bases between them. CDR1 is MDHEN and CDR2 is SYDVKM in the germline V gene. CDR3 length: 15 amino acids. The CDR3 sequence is CASRGGVVTHNEQFF. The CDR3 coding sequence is TGTGCCAGCAGGGGCGGGGTAGTTACCCACAATGAGCAGTTCTTC.

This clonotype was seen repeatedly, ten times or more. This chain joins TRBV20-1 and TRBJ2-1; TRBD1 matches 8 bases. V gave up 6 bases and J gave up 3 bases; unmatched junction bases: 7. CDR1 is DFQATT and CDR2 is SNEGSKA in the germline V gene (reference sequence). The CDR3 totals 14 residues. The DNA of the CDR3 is TGCAGTGCCCTCACCGGACAGGGCTACAATGAGCAGTTCTTC. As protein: CSALTGQGYNEQFF.

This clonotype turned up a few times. CDR3 loop: CAWSPPASLGNEQFF. CDR3 in DNA: TGTGCCTGGAGCCCTCCAGCGTCTCTAGGGAATGAGCAGTTCTTC. This rearrangement joins TRBV30 to TRBJ2-1; D is unresolved. V dropped 3 bases and J dropped 7 bases, with 19 bases sitting between them. This CDR3 is 15 amino acids long. In germline, CDR1 is GTSNPN, CDR2 SVGIG (reference sequence). The whole variable domain, filled in from reference TRBV30 and TRBJ2-1, reads SQTIHQWPATLVQPVGSPLSLECTVEGTSNPNLYWYRQAAGRGLQLLFYSVGIGQISSEVPQNLSASRPQDRQFILSSKKLLLSDSGFYLCAWSPPASLGNEQFFGPGTRLTVL.

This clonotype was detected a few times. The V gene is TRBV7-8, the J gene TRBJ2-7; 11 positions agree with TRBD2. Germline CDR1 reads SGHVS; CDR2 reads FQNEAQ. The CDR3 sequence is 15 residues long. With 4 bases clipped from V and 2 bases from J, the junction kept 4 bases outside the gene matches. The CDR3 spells CASSWGLAVAYEQYF. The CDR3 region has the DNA TGTGCCAGCAGCTGGGGACTAGCGGTGGCCTACGAGCAGTACTTC. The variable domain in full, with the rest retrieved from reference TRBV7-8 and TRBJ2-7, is GAGVSQSPRYKVAKRGQDVALRCDPISGHVSLFWYQQALGQGPEFLTYFQNEAQLDKSGLPSDRFFAERPEGSVSTLKIQRTQQEDSAVYLCASSWGLAVAYEQYFGPGTRLTVT.